The next 29 T cell receptor beta chains were all read from a single sample in a study of shared clonotypes between healthy human individuals. The repertoire was sequenced with immunoSEQ multiplex PCR; TCRdb's copy has only in-frame clones and lacks some. This table has about 980,000 clones, roughly 72% appearing once. Sequenced: memory CD4+ T cells sorted from blood. The subset here: CD45RA-negative fraction. Receptors were obtained from a man aged 18 to 35 in good health.

The chain recombines TRBV7-2 with TRBJ2-3; possibly TRBD1 or TRBD2 for D (5 bases each). The CDR3 runs to 13 residues. Trimming removed 5 bases at V and 10 bases at J, with 16 bases between. Germline lookup yields CDR1 SGHTA and CDR2 FQGNSA. CDR3 in amino acids: CASSPYRDGPQYF. In nucleotides, the CDR3 is TGTGCCAGCAGCCCCTACCGGGACGGCCCGCAGTATTTT.

V and J are TRBV5-6 and TRBJ1-1; D not certain. This CDR3 is built from 15 residues. Trimming stripped 4 bases from V and 4 bases from J, with 17 bases between. CDR1 SGHDT and CDR2 YYEEEE come from the germline V gene. The chain's CDR3 is CASSPRGGRSTEAFF. DNA of the CDR3: TGTGCCAGCAGCCCCCGTGGAGGACGGTCCACTGAAGCTTTCTTT.

The chain is built from TRBV6-4 and TRBJ2-6, with D perhaps TRBD1 or TRBD2 (6 bases each). The CDR3 sequence is 21 residues long. Trimming removed 2 bases from V and 2 bases from J, with 25 bases in between. Looked up from germline, CDR1 is MRHNA and CDR2 is SNTAGT. The CDR3 spells CASSDLPGGGPLRAGANVLTF. The CDR3 coding sequence is TGTGCCAGCAGTGACCTCCCTGGTGGGGGGCCGCTGCGTGCTGGGGCCAACGTCCTGACTTTC.

Of note for this clone: The same CDR3 is also encoded by other DNA sequences in this sample. The chain joins TRBV2 to TRBJ2-5; D is unclear. CDR3 length equals 11 residues. V dropped 2 bases and J dropped 2 bases, with 0 bases sitting between them. Per the germline V gene, CDR1 is SNHLY and CDR2 is FYNNEI. The CDR3 here is CASSEQETQYF. CDR3 DNA sequence: TGTGCCAGCAGTGAACAAGAGACCCAGTACTTC.

V usage is TRBV5-4 and J usage is TRBJ2-1; TRBD2 might be the D (6 bases). The CDR3 contains 15 residues. Germline V lookup: CDR1 SGHNT, CDR2 YYREEE (reference sequence). Trimming shortened V by 2 bases and J by 0 bases, and 9 bases separated the two germline ends. CDR3 region: CASSFPGSSYNEQFF. Written as DNA, the CDR3 is TGTGCCAGCAGCTTCCCCGGGAGCTCCTACAATGAGCAGTTCTTC.

CDR3 amino acids: CASSYSAGAEAFF. The CDR3, as DNA: TGTGCCAGCAGTTACTCGGCGGGGGCGGAAGCTTTCTTT. The chain links TRBV6-5 to TRBJ1-1; TRBD1 might be the D (6 bases). Trimming took off 0 bases at V and 8 bases at J, with 10 bases between the two ends. This CDR3 is built from 13 residues. Germline V CDR1 and CDR2: MNHEY, SVGAGI.

This sequence joins TRBV18 and TRBJ1-5; no reliable D call. V dropped 6 bases and J dropped 0 bases, with 15 bases sitting between them. Germline loops: CDR1 KGHSH, CDR2 LQKENI. The CDR3 is 16 amino acids. The CDR3 region has the DNA TGTGCCAGCTCCCCCTTTGACCGTGTTAGCAATCAGCCCCAGCATTTT. This translates into CASSPFDRVSNQPQHF.

V gene TRBV28 combines with J gene TRBJ2-1, with D hard to call. This CDR3 comprises 11 residues. Germline V gene lookup returns CDR1 MDHEN and CDR2 SYDVKM. V was cut by 7 bases and J by 4 bases, with 5 bases left in between. Here the CDR3 DNA reads TGTGCCAGCACCCTATACAATGAGCAGTTCTTC. Its translation is CASTLYNEQFF. Full variable domain (rest looked up from reference TRBV28 and TRBJ2-1): DVKVTQSSRYLVKRTGEKVFLECVQDMDHENMFWYRQDPGLGLRLIYFSYDVKMKEKGDIPEGYSVSREKKERFSLILESASTNQTSMYLCASTLYNEQFFGPGTRLTVL.

As DNA, the CDR3 is TGTGCCTGGAGTCACCTAGCGGGAGGGCCTTCAGAGACCCAGTACTTC. Encoded protein: CAWSHLAGGPSETQYF. The chain combines TRBV30 with TRBJ2-5; 12 bases match TRBD2. Germline V gene lookup returns CDR1 GTSNPN and CDR2 SVGIG (reference sequence). The CDR3 extends over 16 amino acids. The V gene end was trimmed by 2 bases and the J gene end by 4 bases; junction bases not matched to a gene: 8.

This clone was detected a few times. V is TRBV7-9 and J is TRBJ1-4; D gene unclear. The CDR3 length is 15 residues. Germline CDR1 SEHNR, CDR2 FQNEAQ (reference sequence). V lost 1 base and J 0 bases, leaving 6 bases between the germline ends. CDR3 region: CASSLGSATNEKLFF. The CDR3 DNA reads TGTGCCAGCAGCTTAGGCAGTGCAACTAATGAAAAACTGTTTTTT.

A word on this clone: The junction differs from germline at one of its ends, possibly a read error. This rearrangement joins TRBV28 to TRBJ2-3; D remains unclear. This CDR3 spans 13 amino acids. Looked up from germline, CDR1 is MDHEN and CDR2 is SYDVKM. The CDR3 sequence is CAGSLTSSDTQYF. The CDR3 nucleotides are TGTGCCGGCAGTCTGACGAGCTCAGATACGCAGTATTTT.

The chain has TRBV5-1 and TRBJ2-5; 9 bases fit TRBD1. The V and J ends lost 4 bases and 5 bases, in that order; junction bases with no gene match: 3. CDR3 length: 13 residues. Germline loops: CDR1 SGHRS, CDR2 YFSETQ. The CDR3 region is CASSGTGWETQYF. The CDR3 nucleotides read TGCGCCAGCAGCGGGACAGGGTGGGAGACCCAGTACTTC.

This clone appeared many times. Additional DNA sequences in this sample encode the identical CDR3. The rearrangement links TRBV29-1 to TRBJ2-3, with D possibly being TRBD2 (5 bases). The CDR3 is made up of 13 amino acids. V was cut by 3 bases and J by 2 bases, with 9 bases left in between. Germline CDR1 SQVTM, CDR2 ANQGSEA. CDR3 coding DNA: TGCAGCGTTGATCTAGCAAACACAGATACGCAGTATTTT. Translating it yields CSVDLANTDTQYF.

This sequence joins TRBV5-1 and TRBJ1-1, with a possible D match to TRBD1 (5 bases). The CDR3 contains 15 residues. Between the trimmed V and J ends, which lost 3 bases and 4 bases, there was a span of 16 bases. Germline CDR1 SGHRS, CDR2 YFSETQ. The CDR3 DNA reads TGCGCCAGCAGCTGGAGCGGGGGGATAGGCACTGAAGCTTTCTTT. It yields the protein CASSWSGGIGTEAFF. The whole variable domain, remainder taken from reference TRBV5-1 and TRBJ1-1, is KAGVTQTPRYLIKTRGQQVTLSCSPISGHRSVSWYQQTPGQGLQFLFEYFSETQRNKGNFPGRFSGRQFSNSRSEMNVSTLELGDSALYLCASSWSGGIGTEAFFGQGTRLTVV.

V and J are TRBV5-1 and TRBJ1-1; 7 bases line up with TRBD1. Germline CDR1 reads SGHRS; CDR2 reads YFSETQ. The CDR3 sequence is 14 residues long. The V segment lost 6 bases and the J segment 6 bases; nucleotides outside the gene matches: 11. The CDR3 bases are TGCGCCAGCACACCTCAGGGGGATGGGGCTGAAGCTTTCTTT. Translated: CASTPQGDGAEAFF. The whole variable domain, filled in from reference TRBV5-1 and TRBJ1-1, reads KAGVTQTPRYLIKTRGQQVTLSCSPISGHRSVSWYQQTPGQGLQFLFEYFSETQRNKGNFPGRFSGRQFSNSRSEMNVSTLELGDSALYLCASTPQGDGAEAFFGQGTRLTVV.

The V gene is TRBV7-2, the J gene TRBJ2-1; TRBD2 matches at 10 bases. Germline V lookup: CDR1 SGHTA, CDR2 FQGNSA. Germline trimming cut 4 bases from V and 9 bases from J; bases unmatched to any gene: 9. The CDR3 spans 15 residues. The CDR3 bases are TGTGCCAGCAGCTCCTGGGCTAGCGGGGGCGGTGAGCAGTTCTTC. This gives the protein CASSSWASGGGEQFF.

The genes are TRBV30 and TRBJ1-5; 8 bases line up with TRBD1. Germline trimming cut 3 bases from V and 7 bases from J; bases unmatched to any gene: 8. Germline loops: CDR1 GTSNPN, CDR2 SVGIG (reference sequence). CDR3 length equals 14 residues. The DNA of the CDR3 is TGTGCCTGGAGCCCATCAGGGGGCGGCCAGCCCCAGCATTTT. It encodes CAWSPSGGGQPQHF.

This chain joins TRBV6-6 and TRBJ2-3; D is unresolved. From germline, CDR1 is MNHNY and CDR2 SVGAGI (reference sequence). The V and J ends lost 8 bases and 3 bases respectively, with 12 bases between them. This CDR3 is built from 13 residues. The CDR3 coding sequence is TGTGCCAGCTCCCTGGCGGAGACAGATACGCAGTATTTT. Amino acid sequence: CASSLAETDTQYF.

V gene TRBV5-1 combines with J gene TRBJ2-5; no clear D. The V and J ends lost 3 bases and 3 bases respectively, with 18 bases between them. The CDR3 runs 16 residues. Germline V CDR1 and CDR2: SGHRS, YFSETQ. CDR3: CASSSSTTGIKETQYF. Here the CDR3 DNA reads TGCGCCAGCAGCTCTTCCACTACCGGAATAAAAGAGACCCAGTACTTC.

The V call is TRBV30, the J call TRBJ2-7; TRBD2 matches 8 bases. The CDR3 length is 14 residues. V shed 0 bases, J shed 4 bases, and the junction held 5 bases outside the gene matches. Germline CDR1 reads GTSNPN; CDR2 reads SVGIG (reference sequence). CDR3 in DNA: TGTGCCTGGAGTGTACGGGCTAGCGGGTACGAGCAGTACTTC. Translation gives CAWSVRASGYEQYF.

Regarding this clone: Different DNA sequences within this sample yield the same CDR3. The V and J genes are TRBV4-3 and TRBJ2-3, with 7 positions matching TRBD2. The germline V gene encodes CDR1 LGHNA and CDR2 YSLEER. The CDR3 totals 16 residues. J gave up 0 bases and V 1 base, and 4 bases lay outside the gene matches. The CDR3 DNA sequence: TGCGCCAGCAGCCAAGGGTCTAGCGGTAGCACAGATACGCAGTATTTT. This sequence encodes CASSQGSSGSTDTQYF.

The chain joins TRBV11-2 to TRBJ2-5, with D possibly matching TRBD2 (5 bases). Germline V CDR1 and CDR2: SGHAT, FQNNGV. The CDR3 covers 15 residues. V dropped 5 bases and J dropped 2 bases, with 15 bases sitting between them. CDR3 nucleotide sequence: TGTGCCAGCAGCCTCTATCCCGGGATTCAAGAGACCCAGTACTTC. Translating it yields CASSLYPGIQETQYF.

The gene calls are TRBV7-2 and TRBJ1-2, with 8 nucleotides matching TRBD1. In germline, CDR1 is SGHTA, CDR2 FQGNSA. The ends lost 4 bases at V and 7 bases at J; junction bases unmatched: 11. The CDR3 covers 15 residues. The CDR3 DNA follows: TGTGCCAGCAGCTACTCAGGGGGCGCAGGCACTGGCTACACCTTC. It is translated as CASSYSGGAGTGYTF.

This chain links TRBV7-3 with TRBJ2-3, with D possibly TRBD2 on 5 matching bases. The CDR3 is made up of 13 amino acids. The V end was cut by 4 bases, the J end by 3 bases, with 8 bases between. The V gene's germline CDR1 is SGHTA and CDR2 FQGTGA. The CDR3 sequence: CASSSDFTDTQYF. The CDR3 DNA reads as TGTGCCAGCAGCTCGGACTTTACAGATACGCAGTATTTT.

The genes are TRBV6-5 and TRBJ2-7; perhaps TRBD1 as D (5 bases). With 1 base removed from V and 6 bases from J, the gap between germline ends came to 13 bases. There are 14 residues in the CDR3. CDR1 and CDR2 (germline): MNHEY, SVGAGI. The CDR3 loop is CASSYWAGIGEQYF. As DNA, the CDR3 is TGTGCCAGCAGTTACTGGGCAGGGATAGGCGAGCAGTACTTC.

The rearrangement links TRBV7-9 to TRBJ1-4; TRBD1 matches 7 bases. V lost 4 bases and J lost 5; bases outside the gene matches: 10. Germline V gives CDR1 SEHNR, CDR2 FQNEAQ (reference sequence). The CDR3 spans 16 residues. The DNA of the CDR3 is TGTGCCAGCAGCTACGACCGGACAGGCCGCAATGAAAAACTGTTTTTT. Translation: CASSYDRTGRNEKLFF. The whole variable domain, filled in from reference TRBV7-9 and TRBJ1-4, reads DTGVSQNPRHKITKRGQNVTFRCDPISEHNRLYWYRQTLGQGPEFLTYFQNEAQLEKSRLLSDRFSAERPKGSFSTLEIQRTEQGDSAMYLCASSYDRTGRNEKLFFGSGTQLSVL.

This rearrangement joins TRBV18 to TRBJ1-5; unclear D gene. Per the germline V gene, CDR1 is KGHSH and CDR2 is LQKENI. V shed 5 bases and J shed 0 bases, with 11 bases lying between them. CDR3 size: 15 residues. The chain's CDR3 is CASSISAHSNQPQHF. CDR3 bases: TGTGCCAGCTCAATCTCGGCGCATAGCAATCAGCCCCAGCATTTT.

The chain couples TRBV6-5 to TRBJ1-1, with D unclear. Germline CDR1 and CDR2: MNHEY and SVGAGI. V lost 7 bases to trimming and J lost 1 base, with 13 bases between them. The CDR3 covers 14 residues. CDR3 loop: CASTEDPTNTEAFF. Written as DNA, the CDR3 is TGTGCCAGCACCGAAGACCCCACGAACACTGAAGCTTTCTTT.

The J gene is TRBJ2-3, the V gene TRBV5-1; TRBD2 agrees at 10 bases. Losses at the gene ends were 4 bases for V and 7 bases for J; bases not matched to a gene: 12. This CDR3 spans 16 amino acids. Germline CDR1 and CDR2: SGHRS and YFSETQ. CDR3 DNA: TGCGCCAGCAGCCCTCCCTCTAGCGGGGGCGTACATACGCAGTATTTT. Protein product: CASSPPSSGGVHTQYF.